These 18 T cell receptor beta chains came from one sample sequenced in a study of regulatory T cells in long-lasting Graves disease. Through Arm-PCR of CDR3 regions and iRepertoire HTBI primers, TCR beta libraries were built. TCRdb fed the multiplex PCR reads into MiXCR, producing one record per CDR3 protein. The table lists some 370,000 distinct CDR3 sequences, 10% to 15% of them singletons. Regarding time point: newly diagnosed GD, antithyroid drugs for less than 3 months. RNA extracted from PBMCs served as the sequencing template. This same sample was also taken into another study, of T cells in Graves' hyperthyroidism and ophthalmopathy.

The sequencing here drew on peripheral blood mononuclear cells (PBMCs), taken at new diagnosis, from a patient treated with antithyroid drugs. All receptors derive from a woman between 18 and 29 years old with Graves disease.

Ten or more counts support this clonotype. The chain has TRBV6-1 and TRBJ2-6; D call uncertain. The CDR3 covers 17 residues. Trimming removed 10 bases from V and 0 bases from J, with 19 bases in between. The germline V gene encodes CDR1 MNHNS and CDR2 SASEGT. CDR3 loop: CANTPAGFPSGANVLTF. The CDR3 region has the DNA TGTGCCAACACCCCGGCCGGGTTCCCCTCTGGGGCCAACGTCCTGACTTTC.

The sample holds many counts of this clonotype. V is TRBV20-1 and J is TRBJ2-7; 8 nucleotides align to TRBD1. Per the germline V gene, CDR1 is DFQATT and CDR2 is SNEGSKA (reference sequence). Trimming cost V 5 bases and J 7 bases; bases outside gene matches: 13. The length of the CDR3 is 14 residues. The CDR3 DNA follows: TGCAGTGCTCCTCTAGGCACAGGGGGTACTGAGCAGTACTTC. This translates into CSAPLGTGGTEQYF.

This clonotype was observed at least ten times. This rearrangement joins TRBV6-2 or TRBV6-3 to TRBJ2-4; unclear D gene. V was shortened by 4 bases and J by 8 bases, with 12 bases between the two germline ends. Germline loops: CDR1 MNHEY, CDR2 SVGEGT. The length of the CDR3 is 13 residues. CDR3 amino acids: CASSSVWEYIQYF. CDR3 bases: TGTGCCAGCAGTTCGGTTTGGGAATACATTCAGTACTTC.

As regards this clonotype: A much larger clone differs from this one at a single base, so this may be a read error. The chain has TRBV7-9 and TRBJ2-2; D not resolved. This CDR3 spans 15 amino acids. V dropped 1 base and J dropped 5 bases, with 11 bases sitting between them. Germline CDR1 reads SEHNR; CDR2 reads FQNEAQ (reference sequence). The CDR3 DNA is TGTGCCAGCAGCTTAGAGGGAACCAGTACCGGGGAGCTGTTTTTT. It translates to CASSLEGTSTGELFF.

This clonotype was observed a few times. The rearrangement links TRBV19 to TRBJ2-1, with 7 bases aligning to TRBD2. Germline V gene data show CDR1 as LNHDA and CDR2 as SQIVND (reference sequence). J lost 8 bases, V lost 1 base, and 11 bases had no gene match. The CDR3 spans 16 residues. As DNA, the CDR3 is TGTGCCAGTAGTATAGTACTAGCGCATAGGAGGGATGAGCAGTTCTTC. Translating gives CASSIVLAHRRDEQFF.

This clonotype has ten or more counts. The rearrangement uses TRBV28 and TRBJ1-5; D not certain. Germline V gives CDR1 MDHEN, CDR2 SYDVKM. V was shortened by 3 bases and J by 0 bases, with 12 bases between the two germline ends. This CDR3 is 16 amino acids long. The CDR3 region has the DNA TGTGCCAGCAGTTTTCCTGACATTTATAGCAATCAGCCCCAGCATTTT. Translating gives CASSFPDIYSNQPQHF.

This clonotype was counted ten times or more. The rearrangement links TRBV19 to TRBJ1-1; TRBD1 matches at 12 bases. Losses at the gene ends were 6 bases for V and 4 bases for J; bases not matched to a gene: 15. There are 18 residues in the CDR3. CDR1 LNHDA and CDR2 SQIVND come from the germline V gene (reference sequence). The CDR3 coding sequence is TGTGCCAGTAGAAAGCGTGGGACAGGGGGCGTTCGGACCACTGAAGCTTTCTTT. Translation gives CASRKRGTGGVRTTEAFF.

On this clonotype itself: A much larger clone differs from this one at a single base, so this may be a read error. The chain carries TRBV13 and TRBJ2-5, with D hard to call. The CDR3 contains 14 residues. Germline V gene sequence: CDR1 PRHDT, CDR2 FYEKMQ (reference sequence). The CDR3 is CASSHTELQGTQYF. CDR3 in DNA: TGTGCCAGCAGCCATACAGAGCTCCAAGGGACCCAGTACTTC. Full variable domain (remainder filled in from reference TRBV13 and TRBJ2-5): AAGVIQSPRHLIKEKRETATLKCYPIPRHDTVYWYQQGPGQDPQFLISFYEKMQSDKGSIPDRFSAQQFSDYHSELNMSSLELGDSALYFCASSHTELQGTQYFGPGTRLLVL.

The sample holds many counts of this clonotype. The chain is built from TRBV7-2 and TRBJ2-5; TRBD2 agrees at 8 bases. Looked up from germline, CDR1 is SGHTA and CDR2 is FQGNSA. V dropped 5 bases and J dropped 1; count of bases not matched to a gene: 3. CDR3 size: 14 residues. The CDR3 region is CASSLSGTQETQYF. The CDR3 nucleotides read TGTGCCAGCAGCCTTAGCGGGACCCAAGAGACCCAGTACTTC.

This clonotype was observed many times. J is TRBJ2-3 and V is TRBV10-3; D call uncertain. The germline gives CDR1 ENHRY, CDR2 SYGVKD. V lost 2 bases, J lost 0 bases, and 6 bases lay in between. The length of the CDR3 is 14 residues. For the CDR3, the DNA is TGTGCCATCAGTGAGGACACCAGCACAGATACGCAGTATTTT. Amino acid sequence: CAISEDTSTDTQYF.

In this sample, this clonotype turned up many times. The chain combines TRBV27 with TRBJ2-1, with D possibly TRBD1 on 5 matching bases. Looked up from germline, CDR1 is MNHEY and CDR2 is SMNVEV (reference sequence). The length of the CDR3 is 13 residues. The germline V and J ends were trimmed by 5 bases and 14 bases, with 19 bases remaining between them. CDR3 sequence: CASSPYQGAAEFF. CDR3 sequence (DNA): TGTGCCAGCAGTCCATATCAAGGGGCTGCTGAGTTCTTC.

The chain uses TRBV14 and TRBJ1-1; D remains unclear. V gave up 1 base and J gave up 3 bases, with 6 bases separating them. Per germline, CDR1 SGHDN and CDR2 FVKESK. The length of the CDR3 is 13 residues. CDR3 nucleotide sequence: TGTGCCAGCAGCCAAGTTGAGGACACTGAAGCTTTCTTT. This sequence encodes CASSQVEDTEAFF.

This CDR3 is CASSYSGVVNIQYF. The DNA for the CDR3 is TGTGCCAGCAGCTATAGCGGGGTAGTAAACATTCAGTACTTC. The rearrangement joins TRBV7-2 to TRBJ2-4; 8 bases match TRBD2. CDR1 is SGHTA, CDR2 FQGNSA, per germline. CDR3 size: 14 residues. The trim removed 4 bases at V and 6 bases at J, leaving 5 bases unmatched.

The chain recombines TRBV10-3 with TRBJ1-3; possibly TRBD1 for D (5 bases). Germline CDR1 ENHRY, CDR2 SYGVKD. V was pared by 6 bases and J by 4 bases, with 10 bases between. The CDR3 length is 13 residues. The CDR3, as DNA: TGTGCCATCAGGGGGCAACGAGGAAACACCATATATTTT. Translation: CAIRGQRGNTIYF.

This clonotype was picked up many times. The rearrangement links TRBV13 to TRBJ1-1; TRBD1 might be the D (5 bases). This CDR3 has 14 residues. Trimming removed 7 bases at V and 1 base at J, with 13 bases between. CDR1 is PRHDT and CDR2 is FYEKMQ in the germline V gene (reference sequence). The CDR3 DNA reads TGTGCCAGCACCGCGGGTGGGGGGAACACTGAAGCTTTCTTT. Protein product: CASTAGGGNTEAFF.

The chain links TRBV15 to TRBJ2-5; TRBD1 might be the D (6 bases). CDR1 is LNHNV, CDR2 YYDKDF, per germline (reference sequence). CDR3 length equals 15 residues. The V end was cut by 0 bases, the J end by 5 bases, with 13 bases between. This CDR3 is CATSRDRDQGETQYF. The CDR3 nucleotides are TGTGCCACCAGCAGAGATCGGGACCAGGGGGAGACCCAGTACTTC. Together with reference TRBV15 and TRBJ2-5, the CDR3 gives the full variable domain: DAMVIQNPRYQVTQFGKPVTLSCSQTLNHNVMYWYQQKSSQAPKLLFHYYDKDFNNEADTPDNFQSRRPNTSFCFLDIRSPGLGDTAMYLCATSRDRDQGETQYFGPGTRLLVL.

This clonotype appeared a single time. Just one base apart from a much larger clone, this may be a read error. The CDR3 region has the DNA TGCGCCAGCAGCCAAGAGCTAGGGACAGGGATGAACACTGAAGCTTTCTTT. It is translated as CASSQELGTGMNTEAFF. The J gene is TRBJ1-1, the V gene TRBV4-1; 9 bases are shared with TRBD1. Trimming removed 0 bases from V and 0 bases from J; junction bases left unmatched: 5. The CDR3 is made up of 17 amino acids. Germline CDR1 is MGHRA and CDR2 is YSYEKL.

This clonotype was recorded many times. The rearrangement uses TRBV6-5 and TRBJ2-1, with a tentative D call TRBD2 (5 bases). The CDR3 length is 13 residues. Germline CDR1 reads MNHEY; CDR2 reads SVGAGI. V lost 4 bases and J lost 3, with 7 bases in between. The CDR3 region has the DNA TGTGCCAGCAGTTTCCGGGACTACAATGAGCAGTTCTTC. This codes for CASSFRDYNEQFF.